The 17 T cell receptor beta chains presented below share a single source sample, sequenced in a study of sequential checkpoint blockade in melanoma. The protocol was immunoSEQ multiplex PCR, while the TCRdb copy is restricted to in-frame clones and leaves out a portion. This repertoire shows approximately 6,300 clones, roughly 50% found once; its top ten account for under 60%. The treatment is: randomized to nivolumab then ipilimumab (arm A) or the reverse (arm B). This material consisted of CD8+ T cells sorted from blood (inferred from file names), taken from a patient given nivolumab and ipilimumab in sequence. The receptors derive from a human donor with melanoma.

The chain is built from TRBV6-6 and TRBJ2-7, with 7 bases identical to TRBD1. The germline V gene has CDR1 MNHNY and CDR2 SVGAGI (reference sequence). The CDR3 has 15 residues. V shed 5 bases and J 2 bases; nucleotides not matched to a gene: 9. The CDR3 nucleotides read TGTGCCAGCAGTAATTGGGACAGTTTTACCTACGAGCAGTACTTC. Its translation is CASSNWDSFTYEQYF.

This clone was recorded once. The V and J genes are TRBV6-6 and TRBJ2-1; 7 bases agree with TRBD2. The ends lost 2 bases at V and 5 bases at J; junction bases unmatched: 0. CDR1 MNHNY and CDR2 SVGAGI come from the germline V gene (reference sequence). This CDR3 contains 13 residues. CDR3 sequence reads: CASSYREDNEQFF. In DNA, the CDR3 is TGTGCCAGCAGTTACCGGGAGGACAATGAGCAGTTCTTC.

Only a few counts were recorded for this clone. The chain joins TRBV5-3 to TRBJ2-5; 14 bases match TRBD2. TRBV5-3 is placed among ORFs of uncertain function. The CDR3 runs 17 residues. V trimming: 2 bases; J trimming: 5 bases; junction bases outside the gene matches: 8. The CDR3 region is CARSFETSGRASETQYF. The CDR3 coding sequence is TGTGCCAGAAGCTTCGAGACTAGCGGGAGGGCGTCGGAGACCCAGTACTTC.

This clone has only a few counts. At one end the junction does not follow the germline gene, possibly because of a read error. This chain links TRBV6-6 with TRBJ1-1; D remains unclear. CDR1 and CDR2 from the germline V gene are MNHNY and SVGAGI (reference sequence). CDR3 length equals 13 residues. The CDR3: CASSDSSLTEAFF. The DNA for the CDR3 is TGTGCCAGCAGTGACTCGAGTCTCACTGAAGCTTTCTTT.

This clone has a handful of counts. J is TRBJ1-4 and V is TRBV7-1; D not resolved. TRBV7-1 is an ORF for which the function is uncertain. The germline V and J ends were trimmed by 4 bases and 0 bases, with 9 bases remaining between them. CDR3 length: 15 residues. The CDR3: CASSLISSTNEKLFF. The CDR3 DNA reads TGTGCCAGCAGCTTGATTAGTTCAACTAATGAAAAACTGTTTTTT.

This clone was counted only a few times. The rearrangement joins TRBV6-6 to TRBJ1-1; tentatively, D is TRBD1 (6 bases). This CDR3 spans 11 amino acids. Germline CDR1 is MNHNY and CDR2 is SVGAGI (reference sequence). V lost 6 bases, J lost 6 bases, and 8 bases lay in between. CDR3 DNA sequence: TGTGCCAGCAGCCACAGGGCTGAAGCTTTCTTT. This sequence encodes CASSHRAEAFF.

The chain couples TRBV6-5 to TRBJ2-5; 11 bases match TRBD1. The J call is uncertain, as TRBJ2-7 better fits the DNA end. CDR3 length equals 16 residues. Per germline, CDR1 MNHEY and CDR2 SVGAGI. CDR3 sequence reads: CASSYSPGTGGYEQYF. As DNA, the CDR3 is TGTGCCAGCAGTTACTCTCCCGGGACAGGGGGCTACGAGCAGTACTTC.

The chain combines TRBV9 with TRBJ1-1, with 8 nucleotides matching TRBD1. CDR3 length equals 12 residues. With V trimmed by 4 bases and J by 9 bases, 5 bases remained unmatched. The germline gives CDR1 SGDLS, CDR2 YYNGEE. CDR3: CASSSRTGQAFF. The CDR3, as DNA: TGTGCCAGCAGCTCCAGGACAGGGCAAGCTTTCTTT. Full variable domain (remainder filled in from reference TRBV9 and TRBJ1-1): DSGVTQTPKHLITATGQRVTLRCSPRSGDLSVYWYQQSLDQGLQFLIQYYNGEERAKGNILERFSAQQFPDLHSELNLSSLELGDSALYFCASSSRTGQAFFGQGTRLTVV.

A few counts support this clone. The chain couples TRBV19 to TRBJ1-1, with D possibly being TRBD1 (5 bases). V shed 2 bases and J shed 4 bases, with 14 bases lying between them. The CDR3 totals 15 residues. From germline, CDR1 is LNHDA and CDR2 SQIVND (reference sequence). CDR3 nucleotides: TGTGCCAGTAGTATATATGGGGCCGGTGTCACTGAAGCTTTCTTT. This sequence encodes CASSIYGAGVTEAFF.

Sample share makes this clone medium-sized. The CDR3 DNA is TGTGCCAGCAGCCAAGATCGAGCGGGAAACATTCAGTACTTC. Translating gives CASSQDRAGNIQYF. The rearrangement uses TRBV14 and TRBJ2-4; tentative D call: TRBD2 (6 bases). The CDR3 totals 14 residues. Trimming pared 0 bases from V and 6 bases from J, leaving 9 bases between. Looked up from germline, CDR1 is SGHDN and CDR2 is FVKESK.

The CDR3 region is CASSPTEIYGYTF. In nucleotides, the CDR3 is TGTGCCAGCAGTCCTACAGAAATCTATGGCTACACCTTC. The rearrangement joins TRBV2 to TRBJ1-2; no clear D gene. With 5 bases removed from V and 4 bases from J, the gap between germline ends came to 11 bases. Germline CDR1 and CDR2: SNHLY and FYNNEI. The CDR3 covers 13 residues. Full variable domain (rest looked up from reference TRBV2 and TRBJ1-2): EPEVTQTPSHQVTQMGQEVILRCVPISNHLYFYWYRQILGQKVEFLVSFYNNEISEKSEIFDDQFSVERPDGSNFTLKIRSTKLEDSAMYFCASSPTEIYGYTFGSGTRLTVV.

The count of this clone is one. The rearrangement uses TRBV6-5 and TRBJ2-1, with 10 positions matching TRBD1. The length of the CDR3 is 14 residues. J gave up 7 bases and V 2 bases, and 2 bases lay outside the gene matches. Per the germline V gene, CDR1 is MNHEY and CDR2 is SVGAGI. The DNA for the CDR3 is TGTGCCAGCAGTTACGGGGACAGGGGAAATGAGCAGTTCTTC. It encodes CASSYGDRGNEQFF.

The chain couples TRBV5-6 to TRBJ1-1; D might be TRBD1 (6 bases). CDR1 and CDR2 from the germline V gene are SGHDT and YYEEEE. The CDR3 runs 15 residues. The V end lost 1 base, the J end lost 1 base, and 11 bases lay between the germline ends. In nucleotides, the CDR3 is TGTGCCAGCAGCTTGAGGAACAGGGAGAACACTGAAGCTTTCTTT. Its protein product is CASSLRNRENTEAFF. The variable domain in full, with the rest retrieved from reference TRBV5-6 and TRBJ1-1, is DAGVTQSPTHLIKTRGQQVTLRCSPKSGHDTVSWYQQALGQGPQFIFQYYEEEERQRGNFPDRFSGHQFPNYSSELNVNALLLGDSALYLCASSLRNRENTEAFFGQGTRLTVV.

This clone was recorded a few times. The chain uses TRBV29-1 and TRBJ2-1, with D unclear. The CDR3 has 11 residues. Germline lookup yields CDR1 SQVTM and CDR2 ANQGSEA. The ends were cut back, 6 bases at V and 7 bases at J, with 10 bases in the middle. The CDR3 loop reads CSVESLNEQFF. CDR3 in DNA: TGCAGCGTCGAAAGTCTAAATGAGCAGTTCTTC.

This clone has a handful of counts. This likely reflects a read error, since a far larger clone is one base away. This chain joins TRBV5-3 and TRBJ2-7; D gene ambiguous. TRBV5-3 is recorded as an ORF, its role being uncertain. The CDR3 has 14 amino acids. V shed 0 bases and J shed 0 bases, with 7 bases lying between them. The CDR3 DNA follows: TGTGCCAGAAGCTTGGGATTTAGCTCCTACGAGCAGTACTTC. This sequence encodes CARSLGFSSYEQYF.

The rearrangement links TRBV6-5 to TRBJ1-5; 9 nucleotides agree with TRBD1. This CDR3 spans 14 amino acids. The germline V gene has CDR1 MNHEY and CDR2 SVGAGI. The junction had 6 bases not matched to a gene; V was cut back by 6 bases and J by 6 bases. CDR3 sequence (DNA): TGTGCCAGCAGCCTCGGACAGGGGCTTCAGCCCCAGCATTTT. Encoded protein: CASSLGQGLQPQHF.

The chain has TRBV4-1 and TRBJ2-7, with 7 bases matching TRBD1. Germline V gene lookup returns CDR1 MGHRA and CDR2 YSYEKL. The CDR3 runs to 14 residues. The J segment lost 5 bases and the V segment lost 4 bases, leaving 8 bases of the junction unmatched. The CDR3 sequence: CASSPTDRVDEQYF. DNA for the CDR3: TGCGCCAGCAGCCCAACCGACAGGGTGGACGAGCAGTACTTC.